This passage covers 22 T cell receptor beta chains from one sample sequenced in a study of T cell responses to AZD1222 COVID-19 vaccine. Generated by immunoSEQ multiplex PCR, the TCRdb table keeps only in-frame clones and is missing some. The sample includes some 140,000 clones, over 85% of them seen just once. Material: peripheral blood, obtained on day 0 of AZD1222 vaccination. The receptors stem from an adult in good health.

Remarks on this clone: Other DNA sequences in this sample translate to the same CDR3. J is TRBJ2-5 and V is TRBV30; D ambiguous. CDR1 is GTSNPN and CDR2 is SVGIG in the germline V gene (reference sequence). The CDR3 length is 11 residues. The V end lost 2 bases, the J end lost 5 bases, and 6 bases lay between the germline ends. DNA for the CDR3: TGTGCCTGGAGTAGGACGGAGACCCAGTACTTC. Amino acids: CAWSRTETQYF.

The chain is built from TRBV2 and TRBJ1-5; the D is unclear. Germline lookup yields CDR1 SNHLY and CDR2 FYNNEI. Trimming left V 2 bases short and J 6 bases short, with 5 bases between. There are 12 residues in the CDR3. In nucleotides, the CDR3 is TGTGCCAGCAGTGAAAGTGGTCAGCCCCAGCATTTT. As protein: CASSESGQPQHF.

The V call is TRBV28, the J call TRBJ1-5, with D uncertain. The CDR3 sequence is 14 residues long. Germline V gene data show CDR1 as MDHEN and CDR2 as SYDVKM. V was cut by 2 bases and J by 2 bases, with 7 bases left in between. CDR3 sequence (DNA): TGTGCCAGCAGTTTAAGGCACCGCAATCAGCCCCAGCATTTT. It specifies CASSLRHRNQPQHF.

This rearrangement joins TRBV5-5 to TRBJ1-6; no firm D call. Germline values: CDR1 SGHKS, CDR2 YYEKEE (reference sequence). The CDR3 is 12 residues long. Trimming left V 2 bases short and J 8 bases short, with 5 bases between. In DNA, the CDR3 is TGTGCCAGCAGCTTCAGCTATTCACCCCTCCACTTT. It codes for CASSFSYSPLHF.

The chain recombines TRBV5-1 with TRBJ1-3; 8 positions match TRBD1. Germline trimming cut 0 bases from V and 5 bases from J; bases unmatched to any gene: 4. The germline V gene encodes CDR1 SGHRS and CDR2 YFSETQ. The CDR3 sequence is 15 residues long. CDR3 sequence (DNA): TGCGCCAGCAGCTTGGGGGACAGGATAAGAAACACCATATATTTT. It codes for CASSLGDRIRNTIYF.

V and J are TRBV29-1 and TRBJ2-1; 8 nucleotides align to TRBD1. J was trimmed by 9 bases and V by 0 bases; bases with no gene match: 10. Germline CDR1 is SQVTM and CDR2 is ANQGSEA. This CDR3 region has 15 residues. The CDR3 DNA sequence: TGCAGCGTTGAAGATTGGGTCAGGGGGCCCTCTGAGCAGTTCTTC. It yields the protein CSVEDWVRGPSEQFF.

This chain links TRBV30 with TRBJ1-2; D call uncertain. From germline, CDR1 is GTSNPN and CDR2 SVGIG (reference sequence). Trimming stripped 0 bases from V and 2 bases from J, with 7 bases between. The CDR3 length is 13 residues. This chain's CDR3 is CAWSVVGNYGYTF. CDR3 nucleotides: TGTGCCTGGAGTGTAGTAGGGAACTATGGCTACACCTTC. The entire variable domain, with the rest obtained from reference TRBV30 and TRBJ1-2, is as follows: SQTIHQWPATLVQPVGSPLSLECTVEGTSNPNLYWYRQAAGRGLQLLFYSVGIGQISSEVPQNLSASRPQDRQFILSSKKLLLSDSGFYLCAWSVVGNYGYTFGSGTRLTVV.

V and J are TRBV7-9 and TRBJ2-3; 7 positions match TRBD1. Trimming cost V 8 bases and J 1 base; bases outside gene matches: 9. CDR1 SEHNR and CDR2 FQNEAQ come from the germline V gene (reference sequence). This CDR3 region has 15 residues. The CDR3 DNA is TGTGCCAGCGAGGGACAGCCGGGCGGCACAGATACGCAGTATTTT. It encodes CASEGQPGGTDTQYF.

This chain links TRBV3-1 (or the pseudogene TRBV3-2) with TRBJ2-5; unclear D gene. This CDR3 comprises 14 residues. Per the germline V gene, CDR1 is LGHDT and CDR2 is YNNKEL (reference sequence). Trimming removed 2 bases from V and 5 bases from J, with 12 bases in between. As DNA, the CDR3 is TGTGCCAGCAGCCAATACCAGGTGGACGAGACCCAGTACTTC. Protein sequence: CASSQYQVDETQYF.

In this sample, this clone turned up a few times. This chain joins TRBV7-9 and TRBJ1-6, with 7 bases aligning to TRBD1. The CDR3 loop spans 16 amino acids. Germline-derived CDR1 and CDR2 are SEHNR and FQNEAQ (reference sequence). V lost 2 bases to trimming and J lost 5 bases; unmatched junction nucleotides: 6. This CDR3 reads CASSLTAGTDNSPLHF. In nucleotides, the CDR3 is TGTGCCAGCAGCTTAACCGCCGGGACAGATAATTCACCCCTCCACTTT.

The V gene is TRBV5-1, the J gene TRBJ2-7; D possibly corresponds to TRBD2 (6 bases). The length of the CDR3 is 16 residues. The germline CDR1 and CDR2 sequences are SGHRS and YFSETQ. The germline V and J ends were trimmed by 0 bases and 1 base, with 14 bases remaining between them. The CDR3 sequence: CASSLAWGERSYEQYF. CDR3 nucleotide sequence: TGCGCCAGCAGCTTGGCGTGGGGGGAGAGATCCTACGAGCAGTACTTC.

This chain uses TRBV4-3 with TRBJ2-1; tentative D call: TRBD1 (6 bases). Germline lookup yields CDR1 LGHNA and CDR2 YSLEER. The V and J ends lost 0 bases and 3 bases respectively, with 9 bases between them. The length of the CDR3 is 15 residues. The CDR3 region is CASSQEEGVYNEQFF. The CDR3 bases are TGCGCCAGCAGCCAAGAAGAGGGGGTCTACAATGAGCAGTTCTTC.

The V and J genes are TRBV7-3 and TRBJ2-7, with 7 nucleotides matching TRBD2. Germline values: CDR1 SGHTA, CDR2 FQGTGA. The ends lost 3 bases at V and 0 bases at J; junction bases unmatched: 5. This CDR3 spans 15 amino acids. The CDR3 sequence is CASSFLAGDSYEQYF. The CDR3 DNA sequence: TGTGCCAGCAGCTTTCTTGCGGGAGACTCCTACGAGCAGTACTTC.

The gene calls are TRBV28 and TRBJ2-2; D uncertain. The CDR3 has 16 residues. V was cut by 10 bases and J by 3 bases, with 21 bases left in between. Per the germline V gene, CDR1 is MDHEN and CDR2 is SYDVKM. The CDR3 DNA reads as TGTGCCACCCCCAGAGCAAAGGGTTTGTACACCGGGGAGCTGTTTTTT. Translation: CATPRAKGLYTGELFF. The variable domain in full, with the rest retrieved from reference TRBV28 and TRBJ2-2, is DVKVTQSSRYLVKRTGEKVFLECVQDMDHENMFWYRQDPGLGLRLIYFSYDVKMKEKGDIPEGYSVSREKKERFSLILESASTNQTSMYLCATPRAKGLYTGELFFGEGSRLTVL.

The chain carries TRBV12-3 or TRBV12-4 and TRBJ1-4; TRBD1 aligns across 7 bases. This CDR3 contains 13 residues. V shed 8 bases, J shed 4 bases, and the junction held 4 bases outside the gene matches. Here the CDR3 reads CASARGYNEKLFF. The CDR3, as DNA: TGTGCCAGCGCCAGGGGGTATAATGAAAAACTGTTTTTT.

For the CDR3, the DNA is TGTGCCAGCAGCTTGGATTGGCAGGGGGCGGATGGCTACACCTTC. It encodes CASSLDWQGADGYTF. The rearrangement links TRBV5-5 to TRBJ1-2; TRBD1 matches at 8 bases. V trimming: 0 bases; J trimming: 6 bases; junction bases outside the gene matches: 7. Germline V gives CDR1 SGHKS, CDR2 YYEKEE (reference sequence). This CDR3 is 15 amino acids long.

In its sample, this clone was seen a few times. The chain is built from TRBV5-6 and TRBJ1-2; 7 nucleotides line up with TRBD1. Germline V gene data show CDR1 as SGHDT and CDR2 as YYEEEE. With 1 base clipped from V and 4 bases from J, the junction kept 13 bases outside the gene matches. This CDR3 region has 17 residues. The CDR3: CASSLPPPTGSRYGYTF. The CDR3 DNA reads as TGTGCCAGCAGCTTGCCCCCCCCGACAGGGTCGCGCTATGGCTACACCTTC. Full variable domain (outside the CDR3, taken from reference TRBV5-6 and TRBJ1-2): DAGVTQSPTHLIKTRGQQVTLRCSPKSGHDTVSWYQQALGQGPQFIFQYYEEEERQRGNFPDRFSGHQFPNYSSELNVNALLLGDSALYLCASSLPPPTGSRYGYTFGSGTRLTVV.

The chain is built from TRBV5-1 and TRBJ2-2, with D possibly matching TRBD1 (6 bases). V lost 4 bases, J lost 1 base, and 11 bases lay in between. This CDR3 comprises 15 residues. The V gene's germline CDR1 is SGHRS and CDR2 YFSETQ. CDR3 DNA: TGCGCCAGCAGCAGGTGGGGGCAGAACACCGGGGAGCTGTTTTTT. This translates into CASSRWGQNTGELFF. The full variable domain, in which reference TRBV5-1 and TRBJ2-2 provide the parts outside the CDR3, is KAGVTQTPRYLIKTRGQQVTLSCSPISGHRSVSWYQQTPGQGLQFLFEYFSETQRNKGNFPGRFSGRQFSNSRSEMNVSTLELGDSALYLCASSRWGQNTGELFFGEGSRLTVL.

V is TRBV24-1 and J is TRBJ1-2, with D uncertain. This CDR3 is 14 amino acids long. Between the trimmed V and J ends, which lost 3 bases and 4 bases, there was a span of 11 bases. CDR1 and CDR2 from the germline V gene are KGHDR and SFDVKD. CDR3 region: CATSDENRVYGYTF. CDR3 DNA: TGTGCCACCAGTGATGAAAACCGGGTCTATGGCTACACCTTC.

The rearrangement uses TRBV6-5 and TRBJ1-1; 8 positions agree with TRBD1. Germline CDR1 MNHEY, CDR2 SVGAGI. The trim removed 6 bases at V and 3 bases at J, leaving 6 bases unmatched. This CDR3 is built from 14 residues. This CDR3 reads CASSYRGQDTEAFF. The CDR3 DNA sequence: TGTGCCAGCAGCTACAGGGGACAGGACACTGAAGCTTTCTTT.

The CDR3 DNA sequence: TGTGCCAGCAGCCCTAGGACAGGGGGCGAGGTCACTGAAGCTTTCTTT. This translates into CASSPRTGGEVTEAFF. V and J are TRBV5-5 and TRBJ1-1; 11 bases fit TRBD1. V shed 4 bases and J 4 bases; nucleotides not matched to a gene: 9. Germline-derived CDR1 and CDR2 are SGHKS and YYEKEE (reference sequence). The length of the CDR3 is 16 residues.

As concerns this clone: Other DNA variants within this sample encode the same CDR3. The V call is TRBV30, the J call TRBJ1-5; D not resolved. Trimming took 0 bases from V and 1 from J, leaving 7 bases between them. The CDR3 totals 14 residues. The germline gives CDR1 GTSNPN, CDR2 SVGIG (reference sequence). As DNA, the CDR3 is TGTGCCTGGAGTGTCTCGGGGAGCAATCAGCCCCAGCATTTT. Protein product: CAWSVSGSNQPQHF.